These 3 T cell receptor beta chains were all obtained from the same sample, sequenced in a study of T cell responses to AZD1222 COVID-19 vaccine. Measured with immunoSEQ multiplex PCR; TCRdb has only the in-frame clones, and not every one. The table shows approximately 70,000 clones, with approximately 90% occurring only once. Sequencing used peripheral blood, obtained on day 0 of AZD1222 vaccination. The receptors shown here come from an adult in good health.

The V gene is TRBV27, the J gene TRBJ2-1; D may be TRBD1 (5 bases). Trimming removed 6 bases at V and 0 bases at J, with 12 bases between. Germline-derived CDR1 and CDR2 are MNHEY and SMNVEV (reference sequence). The length of the CDR3 is 15 residues. The CDR3 DNA follows: TGTGCCAGCAGCCTTGCGGACACCTCCTACAATGAGCAGTTCTTC. Protein product: CASSLADTSYNEQFF.

The rearrangement uses TRBV6-5 and TRBJ2-5; maybe TRBD1 (7 bases). The CDR3 runs to 13 residues. Germline V gives CDR1 MNHEY, CDR2 SVGAGI. Trimming removed 5 bases from V and 5 bases from J, with 12 bases in between. The CDR3 DNA is TGTGCCAGCAGTCGGACAGGAGGGGAGACCCAGTACTTC. Its protein product is CASSRTGGETQYF.

The V call is TRBV6-6, the J call TRBJ2-1; TRBD1 matches 9 bases. Germline values: CDR1 MNHNY, CDR2 SVGAGI (reference sequence). The CDR3 totals 14 residues. V was clipped by 2 bases and J by 8 bases; unmatched bases: 4. The CDR3 coding sequence is TGTGCCAGCAGTTACGGGACAGGGTTGGATGAGCAGTTCTTC. Translation: CASSYGTGLDEQFF.